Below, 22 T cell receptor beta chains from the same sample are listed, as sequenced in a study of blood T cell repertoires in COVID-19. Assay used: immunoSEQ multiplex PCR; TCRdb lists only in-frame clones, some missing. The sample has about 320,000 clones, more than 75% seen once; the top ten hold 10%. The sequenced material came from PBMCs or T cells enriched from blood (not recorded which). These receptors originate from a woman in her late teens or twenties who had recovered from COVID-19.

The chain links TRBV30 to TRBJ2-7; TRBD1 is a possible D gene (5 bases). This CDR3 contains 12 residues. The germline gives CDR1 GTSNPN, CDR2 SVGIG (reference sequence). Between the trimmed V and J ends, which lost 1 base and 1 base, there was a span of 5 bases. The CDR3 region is CAWSDRSYEQYF. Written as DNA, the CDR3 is TGTGCCTGGAGTGACAGGTCCTACGAGCAGTACTTC.

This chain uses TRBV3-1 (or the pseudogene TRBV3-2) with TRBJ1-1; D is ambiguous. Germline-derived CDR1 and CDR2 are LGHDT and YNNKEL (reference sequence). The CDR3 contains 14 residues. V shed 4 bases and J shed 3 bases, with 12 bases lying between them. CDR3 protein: CASSPSWRDTEAFF. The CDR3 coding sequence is TGTGCCAGCAGCCCCTCCTGGAGAGACACTGAAGCTTTCTTT.

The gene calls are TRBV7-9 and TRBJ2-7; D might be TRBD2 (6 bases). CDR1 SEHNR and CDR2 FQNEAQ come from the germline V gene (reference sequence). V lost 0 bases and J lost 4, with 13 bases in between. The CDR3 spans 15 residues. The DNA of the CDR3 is TGTGCCAGCAGCTTAGCGGAGGGCAGTCGTTACGAGCAGTACTTC. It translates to CASSLAEGSRYEQYF.

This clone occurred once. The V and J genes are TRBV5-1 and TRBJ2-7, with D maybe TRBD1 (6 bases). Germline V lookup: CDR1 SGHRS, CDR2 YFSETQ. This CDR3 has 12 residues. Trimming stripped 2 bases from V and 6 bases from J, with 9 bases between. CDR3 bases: TGCGCCAGCAGCTTCACAGGGAGCGAGCAGTACTTC. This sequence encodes CASSFTGSEQYF.

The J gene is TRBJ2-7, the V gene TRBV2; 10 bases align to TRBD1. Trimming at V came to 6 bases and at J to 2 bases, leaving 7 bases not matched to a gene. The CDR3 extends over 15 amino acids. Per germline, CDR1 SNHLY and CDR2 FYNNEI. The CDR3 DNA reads TGTGCCAGCAGGTCCGGGACAGGGGAACCCTACGAGCAGTACTTC. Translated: CASRSGTGEPYEQYF.

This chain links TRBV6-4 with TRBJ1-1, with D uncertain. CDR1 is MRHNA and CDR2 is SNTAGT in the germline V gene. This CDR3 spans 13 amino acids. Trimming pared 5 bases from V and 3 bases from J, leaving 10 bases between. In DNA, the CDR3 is TGTGCCAGCAGTCAGGATATCGACACTGAAGCTTTCTTT. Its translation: CASSQDIDTEAFF.

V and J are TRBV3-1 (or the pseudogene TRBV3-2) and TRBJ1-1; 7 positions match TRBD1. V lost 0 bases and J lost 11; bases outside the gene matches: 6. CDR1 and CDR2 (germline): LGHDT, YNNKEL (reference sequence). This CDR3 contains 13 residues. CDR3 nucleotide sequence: TGTGCCAGCAGCCAAGAAGGGGGCAGAAAGGCTTTCTTT. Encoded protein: CASSQEGGRKAFF.

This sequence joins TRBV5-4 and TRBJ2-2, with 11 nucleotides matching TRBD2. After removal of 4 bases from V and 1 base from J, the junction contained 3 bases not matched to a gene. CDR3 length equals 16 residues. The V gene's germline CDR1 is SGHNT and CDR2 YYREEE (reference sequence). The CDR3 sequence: CASSTGTSGNTGELFF. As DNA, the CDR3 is TGTGCCAGCAGCACAGGGACTAGCGGGAACACCGGGGAGCTGTTTTTT. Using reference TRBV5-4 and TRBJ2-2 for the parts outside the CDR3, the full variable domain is ETGVTQSPTHLIKTRGQQVTLRCSSQSGHNTVSWYQQALGQGPQFIFQYYREEENGRGNFPPRFSGLQFPNYSSELNVNALELDDSALYLCASSTGTSGNTGELFFGEGSRLTVL.

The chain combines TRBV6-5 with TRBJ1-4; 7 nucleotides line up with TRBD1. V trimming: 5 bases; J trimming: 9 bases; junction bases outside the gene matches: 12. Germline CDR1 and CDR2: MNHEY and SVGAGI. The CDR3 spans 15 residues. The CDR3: CASSSTGTDRKKLFF. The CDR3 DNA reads TGTGCCAGCAGTAGTACCGGGACAGATAGGAAAAAACTGTTTTTT.

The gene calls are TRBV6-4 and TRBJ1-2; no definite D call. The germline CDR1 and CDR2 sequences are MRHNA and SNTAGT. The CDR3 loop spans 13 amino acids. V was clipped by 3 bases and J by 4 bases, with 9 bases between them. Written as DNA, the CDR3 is TGTGCCAGCAGTGATGAGGGCTTCTATGGCTACACCTTC. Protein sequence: CASSDEGFYGYTF.

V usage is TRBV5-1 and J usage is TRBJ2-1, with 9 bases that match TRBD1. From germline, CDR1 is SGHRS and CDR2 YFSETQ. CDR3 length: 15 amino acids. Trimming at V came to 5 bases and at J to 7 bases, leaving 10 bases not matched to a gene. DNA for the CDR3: TGCGCCAGCAGAACAAGCGGGACAGGGCGGAATGAGCAGTTCTTC. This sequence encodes CASRTSGTGRNEQFF.

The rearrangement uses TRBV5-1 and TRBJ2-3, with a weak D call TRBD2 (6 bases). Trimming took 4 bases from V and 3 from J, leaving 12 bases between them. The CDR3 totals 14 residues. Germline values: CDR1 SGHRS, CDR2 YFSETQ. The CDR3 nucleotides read TGCGCCAGCAGCCCGGTTGGAGGGACAGATACGCAGTATTTT. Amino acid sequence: CASSPVGGTDTQYF.

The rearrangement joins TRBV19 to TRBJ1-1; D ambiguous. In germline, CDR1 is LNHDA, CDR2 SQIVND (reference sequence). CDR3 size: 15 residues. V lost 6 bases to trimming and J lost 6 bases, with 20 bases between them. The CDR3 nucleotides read TGTGCCAGTAGCCCCCATTTGAGTGTTGTATCTGAAGCTTTCTTT. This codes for CASSPHLSVVSEAFF.

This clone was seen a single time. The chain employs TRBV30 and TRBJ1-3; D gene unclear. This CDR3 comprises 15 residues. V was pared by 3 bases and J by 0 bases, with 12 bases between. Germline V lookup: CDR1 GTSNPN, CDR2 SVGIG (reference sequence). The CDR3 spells CAWSPYLYSGNTIYF. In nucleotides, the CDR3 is TGTGCCTGGAGCCCCTATCTATACTCTGGAAACACCATATATTTT.

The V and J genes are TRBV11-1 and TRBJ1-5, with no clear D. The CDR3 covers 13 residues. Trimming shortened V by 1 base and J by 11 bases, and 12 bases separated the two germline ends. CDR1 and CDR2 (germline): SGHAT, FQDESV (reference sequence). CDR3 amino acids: CASSLGAFSTQHF. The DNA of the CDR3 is TGTGCCAGCAGCTTAGGGGCCTTCTCGACCCAGCATTTT.

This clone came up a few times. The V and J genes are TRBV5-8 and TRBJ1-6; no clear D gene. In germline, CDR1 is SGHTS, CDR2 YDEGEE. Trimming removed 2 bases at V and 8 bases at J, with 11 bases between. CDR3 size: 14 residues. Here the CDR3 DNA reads TGTGCCAGCAGCTTATATGGAGGGTATTCACCCCTCCACTTT. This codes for CASSLYGGYSPLHF.

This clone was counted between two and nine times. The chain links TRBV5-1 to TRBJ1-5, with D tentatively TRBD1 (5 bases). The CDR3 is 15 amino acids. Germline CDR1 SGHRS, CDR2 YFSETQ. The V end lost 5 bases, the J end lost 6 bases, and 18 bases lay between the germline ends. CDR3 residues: CASSSGTDGGQPQHF. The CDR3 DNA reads TGCGCCAGCAGTAGCGGGACGGACGGGGGTCAGCCCCAGCATTTT.

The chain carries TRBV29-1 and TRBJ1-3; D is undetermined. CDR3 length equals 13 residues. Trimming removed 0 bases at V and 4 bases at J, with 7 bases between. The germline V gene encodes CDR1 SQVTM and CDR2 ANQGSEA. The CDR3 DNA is TGCAGCGTTGAAGAGAACTTCGGAAACACCATATATTTT. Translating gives CSVEENFGNTIYF.

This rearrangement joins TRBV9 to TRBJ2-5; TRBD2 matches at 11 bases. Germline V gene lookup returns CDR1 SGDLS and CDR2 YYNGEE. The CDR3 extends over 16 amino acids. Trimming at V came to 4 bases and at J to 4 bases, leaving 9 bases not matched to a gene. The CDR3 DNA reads TGTGCCAGCAGCCGTACTCCTAGCGGGAGGACAGAGACCCAGTACTTC. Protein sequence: CASSRTPSGRTETQYF.

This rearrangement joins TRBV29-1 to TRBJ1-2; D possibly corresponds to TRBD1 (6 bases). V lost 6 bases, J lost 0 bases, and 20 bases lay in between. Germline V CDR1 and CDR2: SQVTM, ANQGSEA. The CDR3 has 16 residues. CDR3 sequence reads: CSVPFKRGGTNYGYTF. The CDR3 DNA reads TGCAGCGTCCCATTTAAGAGGGGGGGAACTAACTATGGCTACACCTTC.

The CDR3 spells CAWTNTFQDGGPYEQYF. CDR3 bases: TGTGCCTGGACCAATACCTTCCAGGACGGGGGTCCCTACGAGCAGTACTTC. This chain uses TRBV30 with TRBJ2-7; the D gene is possibly TRBD2 (6 bases). This CDR3 contains 17 residues. Between the trimmed V and J ends, which lost 4 bases and 2 bases, there was a span of 24 bases. Germline CDR1 and CDR2: GTSNPN and SVGIG (reference sequence).

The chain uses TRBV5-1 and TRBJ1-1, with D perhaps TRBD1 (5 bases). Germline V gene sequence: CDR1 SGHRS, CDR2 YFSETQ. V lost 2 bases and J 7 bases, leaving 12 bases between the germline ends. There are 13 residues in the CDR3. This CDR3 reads CASSFGANFEAFF. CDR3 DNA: TGCGCCAGCAGCTTTGGGGCCAACTTTGAAGCTTTCTTT.